This T cell receptor beta chain is from a study of CD8 T cells in Susac syndrome (dated by TCRdb to the late 2010s). Regarding the research as a whole: Whether CD8+ T cell activation and differentiation in Susac syndrome was antigen driven was tested using repertoire sequencing. Clonality of the CD8+ T cell repertoire was compared between eleven to twelve healthy donors, some 14 Susac syndrome patients and approximately 16 multiple sclerosis patients. The study at large found these results: The study acknowledged that relatively few individuals were included in the TCR sequencing and HLA analysis.

Comments on this clonotype: What this receptor recognizes is not known. Base qualities are missing; no much larger clone stands one base away.

The CDR3 covers 16 residues, taking in both the cysteine and the phenylalanine. Of the read, only the CDR3 DNA is kept; its 48 bases are in frame from base 1. Looking up the germline V gene yields CDR1 SQVTM and CDR2 ANQGSEA. V is pared back by 1 base and J by 1 base, with 13 bases lying between the germline termini. Peripheral blood CD8+ and CD4+ T cells from healthy donors, Susac syndrome patients and multiple sclerosis patients were profiled using high-throughput TCR beta sequencing. The multiple sclerosis controls were treatment-naive patients who had stable or active relapsing-remitting disease and met the revised McDonald criteria. CD8+ TEMRA cells were enriched by FACS, while bulk CD8+ and CD4+ T cells were purified by magnetic negative isolation. Blood was drawn into EDTA tubes, processed within 24 hours, and PBMCs were isolated by density gradient centrifugation. PBMCs intended for TCR sequencing were frozen in liquid nitrogen and were later thawed in a 37 degrees C water bath. The sorted or isolated CD4+, CD8+ and CD8+ TEMRA cells reached a purity of at least 90%.

RNA was extracted using the RNeasy kit, and roughly 0.5 to 1 microgram was reverse transcribed with random hexamers. The immunoSEQ multiplex PCR assay, covering 54 Vbeta and 13 Jbeta segments, was used to amplify TCR beta CDR3 regions. PCR amplification bias was corrected by using a synthetic template baseline for primer optimization and computational correction. On the study's bioinformatics: Reads were annotated to V, D and J genes according to IMGT and were analyzed with immunoSEQ Analyzer, with only productive sequences retained. Clonality was calculated as one minus the Shannon entropy normalized by log2 of the number of productive unique sequences. For each patient and control, public and private clones were evaluated within the 100 most prevalent clones. Clones were defined as Susac-specific if absent from the healthy and MS cohorts, from around 1,100 published viral clones and from other ImmuneACCESS disease sequences. TCRdb's own reprocessing of the public reads used fastp at Q25 and MiXCR and kept productive beta chains. Rows with a matching CDR3 protein are joined into one entry that keeps the most common DNA and genes. The V and J calls shown here were made by TCRdb, not taken from the authors' results. The sample contains 100,000 to 150,000 distinct CDR3 sequences, approximately 79% of them found a single time. The leading ten clones occupy more than 0.5% of the sample.

Sequencing was carried out using CD8+ T cells from PBMCs. This clonotype was obtained from a human donor with multiple sclerosis. The sequence is built from TRBV29-1 and TRBJ2-2, and the D gene may be TRBD1, 6 bases matching. CDR3 region: CSVEGTVTGNTGELFF. The DNA sequence is given as TGCAGCGTTGAAGGGACCGTGACAGGGAACACCGGGGAGCTGTTTTTT.